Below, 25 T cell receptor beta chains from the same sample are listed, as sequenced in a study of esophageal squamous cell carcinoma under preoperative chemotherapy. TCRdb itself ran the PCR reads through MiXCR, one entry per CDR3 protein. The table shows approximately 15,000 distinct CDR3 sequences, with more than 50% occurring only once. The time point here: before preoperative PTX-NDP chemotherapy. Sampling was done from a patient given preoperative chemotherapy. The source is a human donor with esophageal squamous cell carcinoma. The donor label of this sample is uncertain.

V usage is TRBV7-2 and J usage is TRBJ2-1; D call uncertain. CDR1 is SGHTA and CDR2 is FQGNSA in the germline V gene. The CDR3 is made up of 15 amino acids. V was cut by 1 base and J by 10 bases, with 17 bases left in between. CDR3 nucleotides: TGTGCCAGCAGCTTAGGTGCGGCTAATCTTGGGGAGCAGTTCTTC. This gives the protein CASSLGAANLGEQFF.

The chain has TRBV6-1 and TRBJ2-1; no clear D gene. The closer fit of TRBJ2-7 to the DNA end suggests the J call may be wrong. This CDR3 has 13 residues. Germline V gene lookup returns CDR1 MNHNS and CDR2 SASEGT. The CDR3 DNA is TGTGCCAGCAGTGACGGATACGGTAGCGAGCAGTACTTC. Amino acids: CASSDGYGSEQYF.

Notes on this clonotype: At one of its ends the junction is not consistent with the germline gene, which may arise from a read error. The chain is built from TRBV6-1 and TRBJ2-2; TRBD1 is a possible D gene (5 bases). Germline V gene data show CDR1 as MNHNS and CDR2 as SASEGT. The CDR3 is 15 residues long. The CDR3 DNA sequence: TGTGCCAGCAGAACCGGACATGGGAACACAGGTGAGCAGTTTTTT. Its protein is CASRTGHGNTGEQFF.

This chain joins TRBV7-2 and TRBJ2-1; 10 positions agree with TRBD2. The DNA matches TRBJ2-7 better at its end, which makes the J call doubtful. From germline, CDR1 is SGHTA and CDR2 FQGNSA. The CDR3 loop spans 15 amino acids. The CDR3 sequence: CASSFFLAGVGEQYF. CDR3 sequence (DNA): TGTGCCAGCAGCTTCTTCCTAGCGGGAGTAGGGGAGCAGTACTTC.

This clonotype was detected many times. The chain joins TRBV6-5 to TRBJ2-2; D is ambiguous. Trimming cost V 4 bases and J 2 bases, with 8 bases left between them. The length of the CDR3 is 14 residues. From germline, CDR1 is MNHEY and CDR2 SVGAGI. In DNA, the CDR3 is TGTGCCAGCAGTTTTCATGACAACACCGGGGAGCTGTTTTTT. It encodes CASSFHDNTGELFF.

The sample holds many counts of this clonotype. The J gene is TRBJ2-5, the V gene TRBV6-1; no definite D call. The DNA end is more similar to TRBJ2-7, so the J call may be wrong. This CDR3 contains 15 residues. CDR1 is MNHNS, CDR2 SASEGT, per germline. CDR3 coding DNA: TGTGCCAGCAGTACCGGCGGCGTCCGGGCCCTCGAGCAGTACTTC. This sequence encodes CASSTGGVRALEQYF.

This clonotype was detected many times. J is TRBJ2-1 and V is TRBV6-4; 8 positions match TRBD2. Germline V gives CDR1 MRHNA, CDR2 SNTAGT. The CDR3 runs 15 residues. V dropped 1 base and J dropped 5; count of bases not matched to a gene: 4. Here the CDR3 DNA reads TGTGCCAGCAGTGACTTTAGCGGGGCCAACAATGAGCAGTTCTTC. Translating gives CASSDFSGANNEQFF.

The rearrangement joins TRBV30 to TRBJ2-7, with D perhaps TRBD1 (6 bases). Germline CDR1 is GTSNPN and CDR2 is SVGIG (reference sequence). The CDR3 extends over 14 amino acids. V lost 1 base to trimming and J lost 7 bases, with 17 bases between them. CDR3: CAWSAQGILEEQYF. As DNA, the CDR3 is TGTGCCTGGAGTGCTCAGGGGATCCTGGAAGAGCAGTACTTC.

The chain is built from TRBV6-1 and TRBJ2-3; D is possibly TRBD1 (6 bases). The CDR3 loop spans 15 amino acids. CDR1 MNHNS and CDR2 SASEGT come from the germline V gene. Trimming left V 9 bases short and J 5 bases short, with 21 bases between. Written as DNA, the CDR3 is TGTGCCAGGGGTGAAGGGGCAGGGGACCAAGATACGCAGTATTTT. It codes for CARGEGAGDQDTQYF.

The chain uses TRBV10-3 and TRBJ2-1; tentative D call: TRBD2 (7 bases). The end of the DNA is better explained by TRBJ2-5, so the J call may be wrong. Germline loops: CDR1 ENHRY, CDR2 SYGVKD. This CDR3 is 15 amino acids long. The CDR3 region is CAGGDGGRDPETQYF. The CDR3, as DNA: TGTGCCGGGGGGGATGGGGGGCGTGACCCAGAGACCCAGTACTTC.

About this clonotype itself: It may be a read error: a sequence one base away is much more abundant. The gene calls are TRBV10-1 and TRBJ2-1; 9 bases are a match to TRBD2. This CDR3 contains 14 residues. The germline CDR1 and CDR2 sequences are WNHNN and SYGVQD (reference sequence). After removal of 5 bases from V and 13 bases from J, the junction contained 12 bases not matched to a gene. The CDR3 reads CASSSSGIGETQFF. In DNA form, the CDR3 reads TGCGCCAGCAGTTCTAGCGGGATAGGAGAGACCCAGTTCTTC.

The CDR3 is CSVEIGGGDTQYF. The CDR3 region has the DNA TGCAGCGTTGAAATAGGTGGGGGGGATACGCAGTATTTT. The genes are TRBV29-1 and TRBJ2-3, with D perhaps TRBD2 (6 bases). V lost 2 bases and J lost 6, with 12 bases in between. The CDR3 is 13 amino acids. CDR1 is SQVTM and CDR2 is ANQGSEA in the germline V gene.

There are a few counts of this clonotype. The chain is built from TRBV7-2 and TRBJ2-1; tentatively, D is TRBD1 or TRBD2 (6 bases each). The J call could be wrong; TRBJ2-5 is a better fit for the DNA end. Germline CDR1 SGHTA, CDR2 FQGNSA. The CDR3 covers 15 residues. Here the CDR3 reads CASSRRGRIEETQYF. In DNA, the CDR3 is TGTGCCAGCAGCCGTAGGGGGAGGATCGAAGAGACCCAGTACTTC.

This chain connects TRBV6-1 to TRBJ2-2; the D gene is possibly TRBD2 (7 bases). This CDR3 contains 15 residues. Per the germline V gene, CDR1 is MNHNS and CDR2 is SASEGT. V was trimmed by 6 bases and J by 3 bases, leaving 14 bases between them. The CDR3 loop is CASSWTRGDTGELFF. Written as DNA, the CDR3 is TGTGCCAGCAGCTGGACTAGGGGGGACACCGGGGAGCTGTTTTTT.

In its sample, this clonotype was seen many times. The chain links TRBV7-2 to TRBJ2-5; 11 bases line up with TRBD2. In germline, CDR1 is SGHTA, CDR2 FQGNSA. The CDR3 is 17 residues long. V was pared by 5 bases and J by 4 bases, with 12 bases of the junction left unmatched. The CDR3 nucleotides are TGTGCCAGCAGCGACGTAGCGGGAGGGCTTCAAGGAGAGACCCAGTACTTC. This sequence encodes CASSDVAGGLQGETQYF.

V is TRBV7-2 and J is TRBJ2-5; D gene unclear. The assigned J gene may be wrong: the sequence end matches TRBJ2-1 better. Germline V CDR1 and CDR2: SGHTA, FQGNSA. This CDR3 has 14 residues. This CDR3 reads CASRAADILETQFF. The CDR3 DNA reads TGTGCCAGCAGGGCTGCGGATATATTGGAGACCCAGTTCTTC.

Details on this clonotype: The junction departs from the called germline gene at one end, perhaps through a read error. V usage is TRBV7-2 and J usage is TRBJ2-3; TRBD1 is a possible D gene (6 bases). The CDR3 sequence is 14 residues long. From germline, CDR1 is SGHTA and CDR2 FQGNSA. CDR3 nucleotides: TGTGCCATCATGGACAGTGTGGGCACAGATAAGCAGTATTTT. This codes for CAIMDSVGTDKQYF.

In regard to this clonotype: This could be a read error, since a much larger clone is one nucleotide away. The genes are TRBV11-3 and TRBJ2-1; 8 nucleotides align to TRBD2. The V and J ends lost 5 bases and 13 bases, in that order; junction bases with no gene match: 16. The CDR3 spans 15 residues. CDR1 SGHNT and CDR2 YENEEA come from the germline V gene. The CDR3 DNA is TGTGCCAGCAGCCCTACTAGCGGTTCGGGCGGCATTCAGTTCTTC. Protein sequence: CASSPTSGSGGIQFF.

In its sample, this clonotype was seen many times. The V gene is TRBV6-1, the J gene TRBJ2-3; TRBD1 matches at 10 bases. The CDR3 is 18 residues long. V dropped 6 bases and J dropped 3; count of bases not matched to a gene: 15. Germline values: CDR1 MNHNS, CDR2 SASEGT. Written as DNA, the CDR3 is TGTGCCAGCAGCCCATACTCCGCCGGGACAGGGGATACAGATACGCAGTATTTT. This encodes CASSPYSAGTGDTDTQYF.

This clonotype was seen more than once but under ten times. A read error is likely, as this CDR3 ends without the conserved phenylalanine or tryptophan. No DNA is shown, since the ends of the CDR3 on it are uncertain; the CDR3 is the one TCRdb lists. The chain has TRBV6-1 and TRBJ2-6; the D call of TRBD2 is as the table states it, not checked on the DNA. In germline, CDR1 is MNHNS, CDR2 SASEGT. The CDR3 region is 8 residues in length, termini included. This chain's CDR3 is CASSEASG.

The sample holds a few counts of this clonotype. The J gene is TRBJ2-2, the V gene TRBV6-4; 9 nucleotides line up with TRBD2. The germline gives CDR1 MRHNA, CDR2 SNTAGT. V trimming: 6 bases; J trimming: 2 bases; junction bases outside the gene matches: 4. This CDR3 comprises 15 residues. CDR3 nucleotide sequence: TGTGCCAGCAGGCAACTAGCGGGTAACACCGGGGAGCTGTTTTTT. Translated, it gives CASRQLAGNTGELFF.

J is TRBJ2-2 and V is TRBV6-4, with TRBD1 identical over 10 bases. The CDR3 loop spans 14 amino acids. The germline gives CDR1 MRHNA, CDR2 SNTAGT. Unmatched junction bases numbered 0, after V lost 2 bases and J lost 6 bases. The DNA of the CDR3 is TGTGCCAGCAGTGACGGACAGGGGGCCGGGGAGCTGTTTTTT. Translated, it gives CASSDGQGAGELFF.

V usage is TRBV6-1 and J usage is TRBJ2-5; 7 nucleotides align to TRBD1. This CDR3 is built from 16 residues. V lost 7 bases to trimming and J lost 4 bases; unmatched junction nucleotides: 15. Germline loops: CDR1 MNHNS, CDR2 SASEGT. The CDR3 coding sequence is TGTGCCAGCAAAAGAATCAGGGGGTTGGGTGGAGAGACCCAGTACTTC. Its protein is CASKRIRGLGGETQYF.

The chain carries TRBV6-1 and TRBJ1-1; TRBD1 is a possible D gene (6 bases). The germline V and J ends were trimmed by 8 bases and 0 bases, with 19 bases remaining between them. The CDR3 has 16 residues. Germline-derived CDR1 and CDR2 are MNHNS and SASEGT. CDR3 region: CASLGGGGGVNTEAFF. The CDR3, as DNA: TGTGCCAGCTTAGGGGGGGGGGGCGGGGTGAACACTGAAGCTTTCTTT.

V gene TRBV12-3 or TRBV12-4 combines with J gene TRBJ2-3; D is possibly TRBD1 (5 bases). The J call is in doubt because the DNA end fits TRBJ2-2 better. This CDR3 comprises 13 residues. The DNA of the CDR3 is TGTGCCAGCAAGGCTGAGAGCACAGGTGCGCTGTTTTTT. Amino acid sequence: CASKAESTGALFF.